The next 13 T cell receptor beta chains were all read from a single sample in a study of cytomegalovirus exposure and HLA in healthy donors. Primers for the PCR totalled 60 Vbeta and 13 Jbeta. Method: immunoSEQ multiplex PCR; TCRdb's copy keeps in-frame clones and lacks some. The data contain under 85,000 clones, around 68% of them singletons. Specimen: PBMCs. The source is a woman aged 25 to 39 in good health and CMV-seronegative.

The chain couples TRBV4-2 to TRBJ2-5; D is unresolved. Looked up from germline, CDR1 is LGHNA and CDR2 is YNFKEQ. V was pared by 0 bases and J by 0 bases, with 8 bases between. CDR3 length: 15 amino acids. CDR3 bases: TGTGCCAGCAGCCAAGATGGCACAGACCAAGAGACCCAGTACTTC. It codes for CASSQDGTDQETQYF.

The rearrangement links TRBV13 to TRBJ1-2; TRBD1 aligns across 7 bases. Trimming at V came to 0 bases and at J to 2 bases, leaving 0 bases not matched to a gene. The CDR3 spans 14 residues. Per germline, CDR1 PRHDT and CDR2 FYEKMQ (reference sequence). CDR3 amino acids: CASSLGTGNYGYTF. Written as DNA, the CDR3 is TGTGCCAGCAGCTTAGGGACAGGGAACTATGGCTACACCTTC. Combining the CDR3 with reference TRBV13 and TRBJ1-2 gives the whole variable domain AAGVIQSPRHLIKEKRETATLKCYPIPRHDTVYWYQQGPGQDPQFLISFYEKMQSDKGSIPDRFSAQQFSDYHSELNMSSLELGDSALYFCASSLGTGNYGYTFGSGTRLTVV.

Here the CDR3 DNA reads TGTGCCAGCAGTTTATCTGACTATGGCTACACCTTC. Protein: CASSLSDYGYTF. V and J are TRBV28 and TRBJ1-2; no clear D. Germline CDR1 and CDR2: MDHEN and SYDVKM. Trimming stripped 1 base from V and 3 bases from J, with 3 bases between. The CDR3 extends over 12 amino acids.

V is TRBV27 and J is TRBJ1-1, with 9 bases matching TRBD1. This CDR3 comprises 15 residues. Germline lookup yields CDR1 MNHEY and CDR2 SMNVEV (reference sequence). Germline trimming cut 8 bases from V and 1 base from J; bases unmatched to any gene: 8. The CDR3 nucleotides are TGTGCCAGCGGTAAGCCGGGACAGGGGAACACTGAAGCTTTCTTT. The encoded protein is CASGKPGQGNTEAFF.

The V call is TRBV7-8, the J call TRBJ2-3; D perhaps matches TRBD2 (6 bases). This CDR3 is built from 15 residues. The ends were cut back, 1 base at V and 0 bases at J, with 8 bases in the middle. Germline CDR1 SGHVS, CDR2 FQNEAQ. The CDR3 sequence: CASSLGLASTDTQYF. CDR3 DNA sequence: TGTGCCAGCAGCTTAGGTCTAGCGAGCACAGATACGCAGTATTTT.

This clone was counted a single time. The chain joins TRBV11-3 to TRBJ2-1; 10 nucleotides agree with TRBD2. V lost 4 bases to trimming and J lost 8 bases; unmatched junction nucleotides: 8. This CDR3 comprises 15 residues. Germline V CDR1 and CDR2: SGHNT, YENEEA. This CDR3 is CASSSQAGGPYEQFF. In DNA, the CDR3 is TGTGCCAGCAGCTCTCAAGCGGGGGGGCCGTATGAGCAGTTCTTC.

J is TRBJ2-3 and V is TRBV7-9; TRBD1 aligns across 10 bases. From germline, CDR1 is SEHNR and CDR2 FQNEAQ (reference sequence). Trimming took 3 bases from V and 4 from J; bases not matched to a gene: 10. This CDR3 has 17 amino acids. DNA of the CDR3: TGTGCCAGCAGCTTGGACCTAATTGGACAGGGGGCAGATACGCAGTATTTT. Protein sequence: CASSLDLIGQGADTQYF.

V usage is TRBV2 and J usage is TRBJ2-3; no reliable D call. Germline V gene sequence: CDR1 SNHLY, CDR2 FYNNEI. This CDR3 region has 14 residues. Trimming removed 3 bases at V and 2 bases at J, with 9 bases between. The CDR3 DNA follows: TGTGCCAGCAGTGACAGTCCCGACACAGATACGCAGTATTTT. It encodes CASSDSPDTDTQYF.

The CDR3 loop is CASSLSTGYPDTQYF. The CDR3 nucleotides are TGTGCCAGCAGTTTATCAACAGGGTATCCAGATACGCAGTATTTT. V usage is TRBV27 and J usage is TRBJ2-3, with D perhaps matching TRBD1 (6 bases). This CDR3 is built from 15 residues. Germline V gene lookup returns CDR1 MNHEY and CDR2 SMNVEV (reference sequence). V was shortened by 0 bases and J by 4 bases, with 11 bases between the two germline ends.

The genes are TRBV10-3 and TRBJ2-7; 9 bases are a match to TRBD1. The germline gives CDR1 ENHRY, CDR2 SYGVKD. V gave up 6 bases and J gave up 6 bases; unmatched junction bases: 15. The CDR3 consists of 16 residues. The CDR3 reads CAIRGDRARGVGEQYF. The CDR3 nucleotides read TGTGCCATCAGGGGGGACAGGGCGCGGGGAGTCGGCGAGCAGTACTTC.

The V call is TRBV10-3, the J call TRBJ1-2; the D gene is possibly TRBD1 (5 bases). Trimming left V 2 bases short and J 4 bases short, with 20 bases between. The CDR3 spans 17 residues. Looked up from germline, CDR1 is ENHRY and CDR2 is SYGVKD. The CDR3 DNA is TGTGCCATCAGTGAGCCTCCAGGCAGGGCTAGTATCTATGGCTACACCTTC. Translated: CAISEPPGRASIYGYTF.

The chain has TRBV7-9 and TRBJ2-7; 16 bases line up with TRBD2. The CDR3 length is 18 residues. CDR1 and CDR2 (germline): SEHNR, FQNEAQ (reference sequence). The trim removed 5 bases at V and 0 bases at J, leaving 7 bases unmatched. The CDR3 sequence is CASSLGLAGGPASYEQYF. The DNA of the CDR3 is TGTGCCAGCAGCCTGGGACTAGCGGGGGGGCCCGCCTCCTACGAGCAGTACTTC.

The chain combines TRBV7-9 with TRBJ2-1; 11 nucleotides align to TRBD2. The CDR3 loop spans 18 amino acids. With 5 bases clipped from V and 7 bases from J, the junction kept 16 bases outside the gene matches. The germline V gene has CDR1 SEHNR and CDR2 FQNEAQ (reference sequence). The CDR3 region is CASSPPPRLAGRRNEQFF. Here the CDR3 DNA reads TGTGCCAGCAGCCCCCCCCCGAGACTAGCGGGGCGACGTAATGAGCAGTTCTTC. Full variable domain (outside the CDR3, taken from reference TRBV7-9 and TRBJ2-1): DTGVSQNPRHKITKRGQNVTFRCDPISEHNRLYWYRQTLGQGPEFLTYFQNEAQLEKSRLLSDRFSAERPKGSFSTLEIQRTEQGDSAMYLCASSPPPRLAGRRNEQFFGPGTRLTVL.